The clone carrying this TCR beta chain has more than one count but fewer than ten. Its specificity is unknown. This record belongs to a study of a mutant IDH1 vaccine in newly diagnosed glioma. The germline V gene encodes CDR1 SNHLY and CDR2 FYNNEI. The V end was cut by 7 bases, the J end by 4 bases, with 14 bases between. The CDR3 contains 15 residues. This table comes from immunoSEQ multiplex PCR, and its TCRdb copy is limited to in-frame clones, with some not included. Altogether 30,000 to 40,000 clones are present, approximately 50% being singletons, with the ten largest covering roughly 9.6%. Time point defined: week 5, during vaccination. One vaccine dose held 300 ug of mutant IDH1 20-mer peptide and came with topical imiquimod.

The chain recombines TRBV2 with TRBJ1-6; TRBD1 is a possible D gene (5 bases). The TCR originated in a young woman with glioma. The source was PBMCs, collected from a glioma patient whose treatment included an IDH1 peptide vaccine. CDR3 residues: CASTDSQLYNSPLHF. For the CDR3, the DNA is TGTGCCAGCACTGACAGTCAATTATATAATTCACCCCTCCACTTT. Drawing the rest from reference TRBV2 and TRBJ1-6, the complete variable domain is EPEVTQTPSHQVTQMGQEVILRCVPISNHLYFYWYRQILGQKVEFLVSFYNNEISEKSEIFDDQFSVERPDGSNFTLKIRSTKLEDSAMYFCASTDSQLYNSPLHFGNGTRLTVT.